This TCR beta chain was documented in a study of shared clonotypes between healthy human individuals. Study-level results: Among donors, the sharing of clonotypes was expected to be influenced by sequencing depth.

To note about this clone: The target antigen is unknown. The same CDR3 arises from other DNA sequences in this sample as well.

Germline-derived CDR1 and CDR2 are SGHNT and YYREEE (reference sequence). The V and J ends lost 1 base and 4 bases respectively, with 8 bases between them. The CDR3 sequence is 14 residues long. Replicate PCRs run on sorted subsets employed 200 ng DNA, tens of thousands of T cell genomes. Some clones are missing from TCRdb's copy, which holds only in-frame ones; the method was immunoSEQ multiplex PCR. In the table there are nearly 1,000,000 clones, more than 75% of which are singletons. The sample was memory CD4+ T cells sorted from blood. The subset denotes: CD45RA-negative fraction. The V and J genes are TRBV5-4 and TRBJ1-4; D is unresolved. The sequence derives from a man between 18 and 35 years old in good health. For the CDR3, the DNA is TGTGCCAGCAGCTTGCGAACAGATAATGAAAAACTGTTTTTT. Protein product: CASSLRTDNEKLFF.